The TCR beta chain under discussion was sequenced for a study of CD8 T cell repertoires and HIV-1 epitope variants. Some clones are missing from TCRdb's copy, which holds only in-frame ones; the method was immunoSEQ multiplex PCR. This table holds some 100,000 clones, roughly four fifths found once. This clonotype originated in a male donor with HIV. The specimen was uncultured baseline CD8+ T cells from peripheral blood mononuclear cells (PBMCs).

Here the CDR3 reads CASSSRDSYEQYF. CDR3 nucleotide sequence: TGTGCCAGCAGCTCGCGGGACAGCTACGAGCAGTACTTC. V is TRBV7-2 and J is TRBJ2-7, with a possible D match to TRBD1 (7 bases). From germline, CDR1 is SGHTA and CDR2 FQGNSA. The V end lost 4 bases, the J end lost 3 bases, and 10 bases lay between the germline ends. This CDR3 has 13 residues.